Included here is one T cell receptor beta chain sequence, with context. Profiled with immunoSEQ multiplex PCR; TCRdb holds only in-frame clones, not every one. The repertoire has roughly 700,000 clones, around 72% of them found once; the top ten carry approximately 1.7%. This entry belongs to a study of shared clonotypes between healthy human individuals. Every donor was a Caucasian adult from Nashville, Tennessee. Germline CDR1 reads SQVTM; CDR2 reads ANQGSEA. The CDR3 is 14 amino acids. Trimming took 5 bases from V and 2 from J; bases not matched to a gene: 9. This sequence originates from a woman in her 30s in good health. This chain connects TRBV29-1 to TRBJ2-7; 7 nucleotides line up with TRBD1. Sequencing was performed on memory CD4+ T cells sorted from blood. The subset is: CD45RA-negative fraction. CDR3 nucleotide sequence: TGCAGCGTTAAGACCGGGACAGCAACCTACGAGCAGTACTTC. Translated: CSVKTGTATYEQYF.